Listed here are 8 T cell receptor beta chains from one sample, sequenced in a study of beta chain features in type 1 diabetes. Study-wide results and limits: Moderate yet significant TCRB CDR3 shortening was seen in Type 1 diabetes patients in all four CD4+ subsets.

The study reverse transcribed the entire isolated RNA, so it sequenced expressed TCRB transcripts. Libraries were prepared by immunoSEQ multiplex PCR; TCRdb keeps only in-frame clonotypes and omits some of them. This table holds a few hundred thousand clones, 9.5% to 13% found once. Their target antigens are unknown. Sequenced: naive CD4+ T cells from blood. Receptor source: a man younger than 45 with type 1 diabetes.

DNA of the CDR3: TGTGCCAGCAGCTTACCTAGGGGAGGGACAGGGGCGGTGTACACTGAAGCTTTCTTT. It translates to CASSLPRGGTGAVYTEAFF. This chain connects TRBV7-9 to TRBJ1-1; TRBD1 agrees at 10 bases. Germline trimming cut 2 bases from V and 3 bases from J; bases unmatched to any gene: 15. The CDR3 has 19 residues. The V gene's germline CDR1 is SEHNR and CDR2 FQNEAQ (reference sequence).

The CDR3 here is CASSPSERGGFEQYF. CDR3 nucleotide sequence: TGCGCCAGCAGCCCCTCGGAGCGGGGGGGCTTCGAGCAGTACTTC. V is TRBV4-3 and J is TRBJ2-7, with TRBD2 identical over 10 bases. Trimming removed 4 bases from V and 6 bases from J; junction bases left unmatched: 9. This CDR3 contains 15 residues. The germline V gene has CDR1 LGHNA and CDR2 YSLEER.

This chain joins TRBV7-2 and TRBJ2-4, with 7 bases that match TRBD1. From germline, CDR1 is SGHTA and CDR2 FQGNSA. The CDR3 totals 14 residues. V was pared by 2 bases and J by 8 bases, with 6 bases of the junction left unmatched. The CDR3 spells CASSLRQGNDIQYF. CDR3 in DNA: TGTGCCAGCAGCTTAAGACAGGGTAACGACATTCAGTACTTC.

The gene calls are TRBV7-2 and TRBJ1-5, with D perhaps TRBD1 (5 bases). V lost 3 bases, J lost 5 bases, and 8 bases lay in between. This CDR3 contains 13 residues. The germline CDR1 and CDR2 sequences are SGHTA and FQGNSA. The CDR3 loop is CASSLTAYQPQHF. The CDR3 nucleotides are TGTGCCAGCAGCTTGACAGCCTATCAGCCCCAGCATTTT.

In this sample, this clone turned up a few times. This chain uses TRBV7-8 with TRBJ1-2; D remains unclear. The germline V gene has CDR1 SGHVS and CDR2 FQNEAQ. The CDR3 totals 14 residues. Trimming cost V 7 bases and J 5 bases, with 17 bases left between them. Here the CDR3 DNA reads TGTGCCAGCACCCTGCAGGCTTGGGCGTATGGCTACACCTTC. Amino acids: CASTLQAWAYGYTF.

The chain uses TRBV2 and TRBJ1-2; TRBD1 agrees at 8 bases. CDR3 length: 14 amino acids. From germline, CDR1 is SNHLY and CDR2 FYNNEI. J gave up 3 bases and V 3 bases, and 3 bases lay outside the gene matches. The CDR3 DNA sequence: TGTGCCAGCAGTGAGGAACAGGGGGACTATGGCTACACCTTC. It codes for CASSEEQGDYGYTF.

This clone appeared a few times. This rearrangement joins TRBV7-9 to TRBJ2-3; 7 nucleotides agree with TRBD2. V trimming: 1 base; J trimming: 2 bases; junction bases outside the gene matches: 3. The CDR3 contains 15 residues. Germline CDR1 SEHNR, CDR2 FQNEAQ (reference sequence). The CDR3 DNA is TGTGCCAGCAGCTTAGTGGCGGGGGACACAGATACGCAGTATTTT. It specifies CASSLVAGDTDTQYF.

The chain couples TRBV21-1 to TRBJ2-1; the DNA was not used to check the table's D call, TRBD2. TRBV21-1 is assigned pseudogene status. The CDR3 is 13 residues long. The CDR3 loop reads CASSKASESEQFF. The CDR3 nucleotides read TGTGCCAGCAGCAAAGCGAGTGAATCTGAGCAGTTCTTC.